This TCR beta chain was obtained from a study of blood T cell repertoires in COVID-19. Participants were aged about 18 to 100 years from around 24 US areas. Categorization into cohorts depended on clinical history that participants reported. Authors' methods: Cell counts per sample came from amplifying reference gene primers. TCRdb's table, derived via immunoSEQ multiplex PCR, lists solely in-frame clones and lacks some. V and J calls and clone size are given by that table; D and trimming were obtained from the DNA. Of under 200,000 clones detected, around four fifths appear once; the ten largest clones hold about 8%. There are 14 residues in the CDR3. With 3 bases removed from V and 4 bases from J, the gap between germline ends came to 15 bases. Germline lookup yields CDR1 SQVTM and CDR2 ANQGSEA.

The chain links TRBV29-1 to TRBJ2-5; a weak D match, TRBD1 (5 bases). The sequenced sample was PBMCs or T cells enriched from blood (not recorded which). The receptor's source is a woman in her fifties or sixties who had recovered from COVID-19. DNA for the CDR3: TGCAGCGTTGATTTTCTAGGGGTAAGAGAGACCCAGTACTTC. Amino acid sequence: CSVDFLGVRETQYF.